This record covers a single T cell receptor (beta chain). This sample is drawn from a study of T cell responses to AZD1222 COVID-19 vaccine. The CDR3 is 15 residues long. The ends were cut back, 6 bases at V and 0 bases at J, with 15 bases in the middle. Per the germline V gene, CDR1 is MNHNY and CDR2 is SVGAGI (reference sequence). The assay was immunoSEQ multiplex PCR, and TCRdb's table has in-frame clones only and misses some. The repertoire holds 64,000 or so clones, with around 84% as singletons. The sample was peripheral blood, taken on day 0 of AZD1222 vaccination. The chain employs TRBV6-6 and TRBJ2-7; D may match TRBD1 or TRBD2 (5 bases each). The sequence was collected from an adult in good health. Here the CDR3 reads CASRLLWDVSYEQYF. CDR3 in DNA: TGTGCCAGCAGGCTACTATGGGACGTCTCCTACGAGCAGTACTTC.